This T cell receptor (beta chain) was documented in a study of blood T cells in healthy people across ages. V lost 2 bases and J lost 0, with 14 bases in between. Per the germline V gene, CDR1 is PRHDT and CDR2 is FYEKMQ (reference sequence). The CDR3 loop spans 16 amino acids. General observations from the study: It was not possible, with unsorted PBMCs, to conclusively compare naive and antigen-experienced cells.

A second about 6 to 11 cycle PCR used barcoded and J-beta primers. TCRdb passed the 5' RACE reads through MiXCR, listing each CDR3 protein once. The sample consists of 700,000 to 950,000 distinct CDR3 sequences, around 46% of them appearing once. This clonotype came up a few times. The antigen is undetermined. Material for sequencing was blood. The V call is TRBV13, the J call TRBJ2-7; D might be TRBD2 (5 bases). The TCR comes from a woman in her fifties or sixties in good health. CDR3 nucleotide sequence: TGTGCCAGCAGCTTATGGTGGTCAACTAGCTCCTACGAGCAGTACTTC. It codes for CASSLWWSTSSYEQYF.